The clone carrying this TCR beta chain was counted a few times. The data derive from a study of T cells of healthy individuals. Using its own MiXCR run on the 5' RACE reads, TCRdb lists one record per CDR3 protein. The sample shows about 96,000 distinct CDR3 sequences, roughly 18% of them seen only once. The CDR3 covers 13 residues. The V gene lost 6 bases and the J gene lost 3 bases, with 9 bases spanning the gap. Per germline, CDR1 MNHEY and CDR2 SVGAGI. The chain combines TRBV6-5 with TRBJ2-1; D not resolved. This receptor was obtained from a human donor in good health. CDR3 nucleotide sequence: TGTGCCAGCAGCCCCGACCGCTACAATGAGCAGTTCTTC. It encodes CASSPDRYNEQFF.